This is a list of T cell receptor beta chains from one sample in a study of blood T cells in healthy people across ages. TCRdb analysed the 5' RACE reads with MiXCR anew, one entry per CDR3 protein. The profile shows 730,000 or so distinct CDR3 sequences, roughly two fifths of them singletons. What was sequenced was blood. Receptor source: an elderly man in good health. Both conserved end residues are part of each CDR3. A D gene is named only where the DNA matches it firmly. Size is stated for part of the rows, as once, few or many counts, or as a class when the clone is expanded.

TRBD2	TRBJ2-5	TRBV24-1	few	TGTGCCACCAGTGACCCCGGTCGGACTAGCGGCGGGTCCTCCCAAGAGACCCAGTACTTC	CATSDPGRTSGGSSQETQYF
-	TRBJ2-3	TRBV20-1	-	TGCAGTGCTAGTGGCGCGGGGAGCACAGATACGCAGTATTTT	CSASGAGSTDTQYF
-	TRBJ2-1	TRBV10-3	-	TGTGCCGTCAAACCCGATTCGCTCGCGGAGCAGTTCTTC	CAVKPDSLAEQFF
TRBD1	TRBJ1-2	TRBV29-1	many	TGCAGCGTTGGACAGGGGGCAGGTGGCTACACCTTC	CSVGQGAGGYTF
-	TRBJ1-2	TRBV7-2	-	TGTGCCAGCAGCTTATACAGGGACAATGGCTACACCTTC	CASSLYRDNGYTF
TRBD1	TRBJ2-3	TRBV13	few	TGTGCCAGCAGCTCATTCGACAGGGAAGGAACAGATACGCAGTATTTT	CASSSFDREGTDTQYF
TRBD1	TRBJ2-7	TRBV7-6	-	TGTGCCAGCAGCTTAGACTATCCGGGACAGGGGCTCTACGAGCAGTACTTC	CASSLDYPGQGLYEQYF
TRBD1	TRBJ2-5	TRBV7-9	-	TGTGCCGGGGACAGGGACCAAGAGACCCAGTACTTC	CAGDRDQETQYF
TRBD2	TRBJ2-1	TRBV27	-	TGTGCCAGCAGTTTATTCATAAGCGGGAACGTCTATGAGCAGTTCTTC	CASSLFISGNVYEQFF
-	TRBJ2-1	TRBV6-2/TRBV6-3	-	TGTGCCAGCAGTTCCCCCGGTAGCGGCTCCTACAATGAGCAGTTCTTC	CASSSPGSGSYNEQFF
TRBD1	TRBJ1-1	TRBV7-9	few	TGTGCCAGCAGCACGGGACAGGGTCAGAACACTGAAGCTTTCTTT	CASSTGQGQNTEAFF
-	TRBJ2-1	TRBV12-3/TRBV12-4	-	TGTGCCAGCACCTCGACTGTAAGCTACAATGAGCAGTTCTTC	CASTSTVSYNEQFF
-	TRBJ1-2	TRBV4-1	few	TGCGCCAGCAGCCAAGCAGGGGCGGAAGGCTACACCTTC	CASSQAGAEGYTF
-	TRBJ2-5	TRBV3-1	-	TGTGCCAGCAGCCAAGAGGCACAGCTCCACCGGACCCAGTACTTC	CASSQEAQLHRTQYF
TRBD2	TRBJ2-3	TRBV4-2	-	TGTGCCAGCAGCCAAGATGGGGGAGCGGGAGGGCCAGATACGCAGTATTTT	CASSQDGGAGGPDTQYF
TRBD2	TRBJ2-6	TRBV2	-	TGTGCCAGCAGTCGACTAGCGGGCGCCTCTGGGGCCAACGTCCTGACTTTC	CASSRLAGASGANVLTF
-	TRBJ1-1	TRBV11-2	few	TGTGCCAGCAGCCCCAGGCCAGCCCTGAACACTGAAGCTTTCTTT	CASSPRPALNTEAFF
-	TRBJ1-1	TRBV7-9	few	TGTGCCAGCACCCTGACTGTTGGGAACACTGAAGCTTTCTTT	CASTLTVGNTEAFF
-	TRBJ2-2	TRBV11-2	few	TGTGCCAGCAGCTGGACTACAGGGTTGGGGGCCGGGGAGCTGTTTTTT	CASSWTTGLGAGELFF
-	TRBJ2-1	TRBV7-2	few	TGTGCCAGCAGCTCTACGGGTTACTCCCGCTCCTACAATGAGCAGTTCTTC	CASSSTGYSRSYNEQFF
-	TRBJ2-7	TRBV9	few	TGTGCCAGCAGCGTAAGGACGGACTCCTACGAGCAGTACTTC	CASSVRTDSYEQYF
TRBD1	TRBJ2-1	TRBV11-2	-	TGTGCCAGCAGCTCGGGACAGGGTGGAAATGAGCAGTTCTTC	CASSSGQGGNEQFF
TRBD2	TRBJ2-7	TRBV29-1	few	TGCAGCGTTGAAGATCGGGTAGCGGGACGGCATGAGCAGTACTTC	CSVEDRVAGRHEQYF
-	TRBJ2-7	TRBV6-1	-	TGTGCCAGCAGTGAAGCGTCCCGCGAGCAGTACTTC	CASSEASREQYF
-	TRBJ2-3	TRBV29-1	many	TGCAGCGTTGAGGATCCCCCGAAACACACAGATACGCAGTATTTT	CSVEDPPKHTDTQYF
TRBD1	TRBJ2-5	TRBV30	-	TGTGCCTGGAGTTCCTGGGGATGGGACAGGCAAGAGACCCAGTACTTC	CAWSSWGWDRQETQYF
TRBD2	TRBJ2-7	TRBV29-1	many	TGCAGCGCATCGGGACTAGCGGGAGGTGAGCAGTACTTC	CSASGLAGGEQYF
-	TRBJ2-7	TRBV29-1	-	TGCAGCGTTGAAGCGCCAGGCCGGGAGCAGTACTTC	CSVEAPGREQYF
-	TRBJ2-7	TRBV12-3/TRBV12-4	few	TGTGCCAGCAGTTTCGGGGGAGTCTGGCAGTACTTC	CASSFGGVWQYF
TRBD1	TRBJ2-1	TRBV20-1	few	TGCAGTGCTAGAGGGCCGGGACAGGAGCAGTTCTTC	CSARGPGQEQFF
-	TRBJ2-5	TRBV21-1	few	TGTGCCAGCAGGAGAAAGCGGGGGCCTCAAGAGACCCAGTACTTC	CASRRKRGPQETQYF
-	TRBJ2-1	TRBV4-3	few	TGCGCCAGCAGCCAAGTGGTAGCGGACAGCTCCTACAATGAGCAGTTCTTC	CASSQVVADSSYNEQFF
-	TRBJ2-3	TRBV7-9	few	TGTGCCAGCAGCTTGGACGCAACCTCGGGTACGCAGTATTTT	CASSLDATSGTQYF
-	TRBJ2-1	TRBV6-2/TRBV6-3	many	TGTGCCAGCAGTCCCGGGACTGGCTCCTACAATGAGCAGTTCTTC	CASSPGTGSYNEQFF
-	TRBJ2-1	TRBV5-4	few	TGTGCCAGCAGCTTTGATCCGAGCTCCTACAATGAGCAGTTCTTC	CASSFDPSSYNEQFF
-	TRBJ2-7	TRBV20-1	-	TGCAGTGCTCCTACCTGGGGGGCGTACGAGCAGTACTTC	CSAPTWGAYEQYF
-	TRBJ1-2	TRBV4-2	once	TGTGCCAGCAGCCAAGGCGAGACACTAGCTAACTATGGCTACACCTTC	CASSQGETLANYGYTF
-	TRBJ1-1	TRBV28	-	TGTGCCAGCAGAGTTATCATGAACACTGAAGCTTTCTTT	CASRVIMNTEAFF
TRBD1	TRBJ1-6	TRBV18	-	TGTGCCAGCTCCCCGGGACAGGACTCACCCCTCCACTTT	CASSPGQDSPLHF
-	TRBJ1-1	TRBV18	once	TGTGCCAGCTCACAAGGCCATCGTCTGACTGAAGCTTTCTTT	CASSQGHRLTEAFF
TRBD2	TRBJ2-3	TRBV5-1	-	TGCGCCAGCAGCTTGGGGTCTAGCGGGAGCTCAGATACGCAGTATTTT	CASSLGSSGSSDTQYF
-	TRBJ2-1	TRBV10-1	few	TGCGCCAGCAGTGAGCCCAGTAATGAGCAGTTCTTC	CASSEPSNEQFF
-	TRBJ2-1	TRBV6-5	-	TGTGCCAGCAGCTCTACGCTGGCTGAGCAGTTCTTC	CASSSTLAEQFF
-	TRBJ2-3	TRBV9	-	TGTGCCAGCAACTCGGGAAGCGGAGGGCCCACAGATACGCAGTATTTT	CASNSGSGGPTDTQYF